This is a list of T cell receptor beta chains from one sample in a study of T cell responses to AZD1222 COVID-19 vaccine. The method was immunoSEQ multiplex PCR; TCRdb's version includes in-frame clones alone and lacks a portion of them. The sample contains roughly 130,000 clones, more than 80% of which appear only once. The sequencing here drew on peripheral blood, taken 28 days after the second dose of the MenACWY control vaccine. The receptors come from an adult who received the MenACWY meningococcal vaccine as a control. Both conserved end residues are part of each CDR3. D genes are given only for firm matches. A clone size is listed for some rows: how often the clone was seen (once, few, many), or a class if it is expanded.

CDR3 protein,CDR3 DNA,J gene,D gene,V gene,clone size
CASNQREGSEQFF,TGTGCCAGTAACCAGCGGGAGGGTAGCGAGCAGTTCTTC,TRBJ2-1,TRBD2,TRBV19,-
CASSVGIANYEQYF,TGTGCCAGCAGCGTAGGGATCGCGAACTACGAGCAGTACTTC,TRBJ2-7,-,TRBV9,-
CASRGSAYGQYF,TGTGCCAGCAGGGGCTCAGCCTATGGGCAGTACTTC,TRBJ2-7,-,TRBV19,once
CASSLAVTGYNEQFF,TGTGCCAGCAGCTTGGCCGTAACAGGGTACAATGAGCAGTTCTTC,TRBJ2-1,-,TRBV5-4,-
CASSAAVSTDTQYF,TGTGCCAGCAGCGCGGCCGTGAGCACAGATACGCAGTATTTT,TRBJ2-3,-,TRBV7-9,once
CASSRGFGETQYF,TGTGCCAGCTCAAGGGGCTTTGGAGAGACCCAGTACTTC,TRBJ2-5,-,TRBV18,-
CASSPAGPTEAFF,TGTGCCAGCAGTCCGGCAGGTCCCACTGAAGCTTTCTTT,TRBJ1-1,-,TRBV12-3/TRBV12-4,once
CASLPFEAGNEKLFF,TGTGCCAGCCTCCCCTTCGAGGCAGGAAATGAAAAACTGTTTTTT,TRBJ1-4,-,TRBV6-5,-
CASSARATNEKLFF,TGTGCCAGCAGTGCAAGAGCAACTAATGAAAAACTGTTTTTT,TRBJ1-4,-,TRBV2,-
CASSTTGPNTEAFF,TGTGCCAGTAGCACGACAGGCCCGAACACTGAAGCTTTCTTT,TRBJ1-1,-,TRBV19,-
CASSGESEKLFF,TGTGCCAGCAGCGGAGAATCTGAAAAACTGTTTTTT,TRBJ1-4,-,TRBV9,-
CAWNIQGARGNYGYTF,TGTGCCTGGAACATACAGGGGGCGAGGGGCAACTATGGCTACACCTTC,TRBJ1-2,TRBD1,TRBV30,-
CASSQETGVAEAFF,TGCGCCAGCAGCCAAGAAACCGGGGTAGCTGAAGCTTTCTTT,TRBJ1-1,-,TRBV5-1,once
CSVDPSGETQYF,TGCAGCGTTGATCCCAGTGGAGAGACCCAGTACTTC,TRBJ2-5,-,TRBV29-1,-
CASSDRVNYGYTF,TGTGCCAGTAGTGACAGGGTAAACTATGGCTACACCTTC,TRBJ1-2,TRBD1,TRBV19,few
CAISVASGGGSSYNEQFF,TGTGCCATCAGTGTTGCTAGCGGGGGGGGGAGCTCCTACAATGAGCAGTTCTTC,TRBJ2-1,TRBD2,TRBV10-3,-
CASSLEGQHQETQYF,TGCGCCAGCAGCTTGGAAGGACAGCACCAAGAGACCCAGTACTTC,TRBJ2-5,-,TRBV5-1,-
CASSAGTANTEAFF,TGTGCCAGCAGCGCCGGGACGGCGAACACTGAAGCTTTCTTT,TRBJ1-1,-,TRBV7-2,once
CSVAPGQVGDNEKLFF,TGCAGCGTAGCTCCGGGCCAGGTGGGGGATAATGAAAAACTGTTTTTT,TRBJ1-4,-,TRBV29-1,-
CASKNSPGLGTDTQYF,TGTGCCAGCAAGAACTCCCCGGGCCTCGGCACAGATACGCAGTATTTT,TRBJ2-3,-,TRBV11-1,-
CASSLAPTLGTEAFF,TGCGCCAGCAGCTTGGCCCCCACCCTCGGGACTGAAGCTTTCTTT,TRBJ1-1,-,TRBV5-1,-
CASSPQTSSANEKLFF,TGTGCCAGCTCACCACAAACAAGCTCTGCTAATGAAAAACTGTTTTTT,TRBJ1-4,-,TRBV18,-
CASSLALGTASYEQYF,TGTGCCAGCAGCTTAGCGCTTGGGACGGCCTCCTACGAGCAGTACTTC,TRBJ2-7,-,TRBV11-1,once
CASSLVQGASYEQYF,TGCGCCAGCAGCTTGGTCCAGGGGGCATCCTACGAGCAGTACTTC,TRBJ2-7,TRBD1,TRBV5-1,-
CASSRGSGQGSNQPQHF,TGTGCCAGCAGCCGGGGGTCTGGACAGGGTAGCAATCAGCCCCAGCATTTT,TRBJ1-5,TRBD1,TRBV7-6,-
CASSVEGDIGYGYTF,TGTGCCAGCAGTGTCGAGGGGGACATCGGCTATGGCTACACCTTC,TRBJ1-2,-,TRBV2,-
CSVEDLWRKNEQFF,TGCAGCGTTGAAGATTTGTGGAGGAAAAATGAGCAGTTCTTC,TRBJ2-1,-,TRBV29-1,-
CASVGQWSEQFF,TGTGCCAGCGTGGGACAGTGGAGTGAGCAGTTCTTC,TRBJ2-1,TRBD1,TRBV28,-
CASSLSIAGGFYEQFF,TGTGCCAGCAGCTTATCGATAGCGGGAGGGTTCTATGAGCAGTTCTTC,TRBJ2-1,TRBD2,TRBV7-8,-
CASSLMPPGNAGELFF,TGTGCCAGCAGCTTAATGCCGCCCGGGAATGCCGGGGAGCTGTTTTTT,TRBJ2-2,-,TRBV11-3,-
CASSLGTGLAGEETQYF,TGCGCCAGCAGCTTGGGTACTGGACTAGCGGGAGAAGAGACCCAGTACTTC,TRBJ2-5,TRBD2,TRBV5-1,-
CASSIGGSQPQHF,TGTGCCAGTAGCATAGGGGGCTCTCAGCCCCAGCATTTT,TRBJ1-5,TRBD1,TRBV19,-
CSARVNNEQFF,TGCAGTGCTAGAGTCAACAATGAGCAGTTCTTC,TRBJ2-1,-,TRBV20-1,-
CASSSQRVAGGESYNEQFF,TGTGCCAGCAGCTCCCAACGGGTAGCGGGAGGGGAATCCTACAATGAGCAGTTCTTC,TRBJ2-1,TRBD2,TRBV11-2,once
CASSLPGLPYNEQFF,TGTGCCAGCAGTTTACCGGGACTGCCCTACAATGAGCAGTTCTTC,TRBJ2-1,-,TRBV27,-
CATSGGSSDQPQHF,TGTGCCACCTCCGGGGGTTCGTCGGACCAGCCCCAGCATTTT,TRBJ1-5,-,TRBV2,once
CAISAGDSDQFF,TGTGCCATCAGTGCAGGGGACTCGGATCAGTTCTTC,TRBJ2-1,-,TRBV10-3,-
CASSFSGWNEKLFF,TGTGCCAGCAGTTTTTCGGGGTGGAATGAAAAACTGTTTTTT,TRBJ1-4,-,TRBV28,-
CASSLGTGNNSPLHF,TGTGCCAGCAGTTTAGGGACGGGGAATAATTCACCCCTCCACTTT,TRBJ1-6,-,TRBV27,-
CASSIDRTGTNNEQFF,TGTGCCAGCAGTATCGACAGGACCGGGACCAACAATGAGCAGTTCTTC,TRBJ2-1,-,TRBV27,-
CASSLLSNGNQPQHF,TGTGCCAGCAGTTTACTGAGTAACGGCAATCAGCCCCAGCATTTT,TRBJ1-5,-,TRBV28,-
CASSPDRGLYNEQFF,TGTGCCAGCAGTCCGGACAGGGGATTATACAATGAGCAGTTCTTC,TRBJ2-1,TRBD1,TRBV2,-
CASSSPGLSYEQYF,TGTGCCAGCAGTTCGCCGGGACTCTCCTACGAGCAGTACTTC,TRBJ2-7,-,TRBV28,-
CASSGGGTGELFF,TGTGCCAGTAGTGGCGGGGGCACCGGGGAGCTGTTTTTT,TRBJ2-2,TRBD2,TRBV19,-
CASSLGLSGGSNEKLFF,TGCGCCAGCAGCTTGGGCCTCTCTGGGGGCTCTAATGAAAAACTGTTTTTT,TRBJ1-4,-,TRBV5-1,-
CASSILWQNTEAFF,TGTGCCAGTAGTATCCTGTGGCAGAACACTGAAGCTTTCTTT,TRBJ1-1,-,TRBV19,-
CAISVQGGQNYGYTF,TGTGCCATCAGTGTTCAGGGGGGACAGAACTATGGCTACACCTTC,TRBJ1-2,TRBD1,TRBV10-3,-
CASSLVTGGYTF,TGTGCCAGCAGCTTGGTTACGGGTGGCTACACCTTC,TRBJ1-2,-,TRBV5-6,-
CASSLDVSNQPQHF,TGTGCCAGCAGTCTCGACGTTAGCAATCAGCCCCAGCATTTT,TRBJ1-5,-,TRBV6-2/TRBV6-3,-
CASSLIGHEQFF,TGTGCCAGCAGTTTAATAGGGCATGAGCAGTTCTTC,TRBJ2-1,-,TRBV12-3/TRBV12-4,few
CASSPIWTPTNTGELFF,TGTGCCAGCTCACCGATCTGGACGCCTACGAACACCGGGGAGCTGTTTTTT,TRBJ2-2,-,TRBV18,-
CASSLGQENIQYF,TGTGCCAGCAGCTTAGGACAGGAAAACATTCAGTACTTC,TRBJ2-4,TRBD1,TRBV12-3/TRBV12-4,-
CASSQGEGAYNEQFF,TGTGCCAGCAGCCAAGGTGAGGGGGCGTACAATGAGCAGTTCTTC,TRBJ2-1,TRBD1,TRBV3-1/TRBV3-2,-
CASSQDREAYEQYF,TGTGCCAGCAGTCAGGACAGGGAGGCCTACGAGCAGTACTTC,TRBJ2-7,TRBD1,TRBV6-5,once
CASSVGPRQGGETQYF,TGTGCCAGCAGCGTAGGACCTCGACAGGGAGGGGAGACCCAGTACTTC,TRBJ2-5,-,TRBV9,-
CASSLGSVSSYEQYF,TGTGCCAGCAGCTTGGGGTCTGTGAGCTCCTACGAGCAGTACTTC,TRBJ2-7,-,TRBV11-2,-
CASSPQAIQPQHF,TGTGCCAGCAGTCCCCAAGCGATTCAGCCCCAGCATTTT,TRBJ1-5,-,TRBV2,few
CASSMGQGTSNQPQHF,TGTGCCAGTAGTATGGGGCAGGGTACTAGCAATCAGCCCCAGCATTTT,TRBJ1-5,-,TRBV19,-
CAVSSAGDTDTQYF,TGTGCCGTCTCTTCAGCGGGGGACACAGATACGCAGTATTTT,TRBJ2-3,TRBD2,TRBV10-3,-